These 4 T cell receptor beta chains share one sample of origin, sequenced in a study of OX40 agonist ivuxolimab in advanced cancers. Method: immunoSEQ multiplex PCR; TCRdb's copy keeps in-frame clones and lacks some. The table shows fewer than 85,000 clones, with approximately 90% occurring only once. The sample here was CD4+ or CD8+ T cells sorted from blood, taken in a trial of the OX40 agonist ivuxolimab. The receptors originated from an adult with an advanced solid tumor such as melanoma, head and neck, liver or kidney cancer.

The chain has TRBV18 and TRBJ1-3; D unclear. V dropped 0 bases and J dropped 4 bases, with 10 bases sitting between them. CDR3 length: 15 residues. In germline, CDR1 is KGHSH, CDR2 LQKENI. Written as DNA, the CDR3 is TGTGCCAGCTCACCACCTAACGAGCCGGGAAACACCATATATTTT. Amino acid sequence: CASSPPNEPGNTIYF.

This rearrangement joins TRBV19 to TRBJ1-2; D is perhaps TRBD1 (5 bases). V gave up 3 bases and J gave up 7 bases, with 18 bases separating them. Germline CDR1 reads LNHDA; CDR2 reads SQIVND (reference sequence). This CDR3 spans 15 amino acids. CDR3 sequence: CASSMMWGREGGYTF. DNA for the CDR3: TGTGCCAGTAGTATGATGTGGGGCAGGGAAGGTGGCTACACCTTC.

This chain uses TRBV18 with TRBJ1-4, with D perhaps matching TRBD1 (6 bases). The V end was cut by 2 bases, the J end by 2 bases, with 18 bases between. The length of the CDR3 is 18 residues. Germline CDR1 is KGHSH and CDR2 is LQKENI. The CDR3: CASSPRLQQGPTNEKLFF. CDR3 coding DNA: TGTGCCAGCTCACCAAGACTTCAACAGGGACCCACTAATGAAAAACTGTTTTTT.

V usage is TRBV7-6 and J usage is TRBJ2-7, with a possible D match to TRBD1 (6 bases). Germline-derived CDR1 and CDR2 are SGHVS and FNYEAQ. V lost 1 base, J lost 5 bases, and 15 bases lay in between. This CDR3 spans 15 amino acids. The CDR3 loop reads CASSLETGTVHEQYF. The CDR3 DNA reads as TGTGCCAGCAGCTTAGAGACAGGAACGGTCCACGAGCAGTACTTC. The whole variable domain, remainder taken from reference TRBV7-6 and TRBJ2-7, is GAGVSQSPRYKVTKRGQDVALRCDPISGHVSLYWYRQALGQGPEFLTYFNYEAQQDKSGLPNDRFSAERPEGSISTLTIQRTEQRDSAMYRCASSLETGTVHEQYFGPGTRLTVT.